These 27 T cell receptor beta chains were sequenced from one sample in a study of T cell responses to AZD1222 COVID-19 vaccine. Data came from immunoSEQ multiplex PCR; TCRdb stores just in-frame clones and leaves some out. In the table there are about 160,000 clones, approximately 90% of which are singletons. Sequencing was performed on peripheral blood, taken on day 0 of AZD1222 vaccination. These receptors were taken from an adult in good health.

The chain couples TRBV14 to TRBJ2-2; no definite D call. The CDR3 is 16 residues long. Germline V gives CDR1 SGHDN, CDR2 FVKESK. Trimming stripped 3 bases from V and 0 bases from J, with 11 bases between. The CDR3 DNA sequence: TGTGCCAGCAGCCATTCAGTCAGAACGAACACCGGGGAGCTGTTTTTT. Its translation is CASSHSVRTNTGELFF. Variable domain in full (rest from reference TRBV14 and TRBJ2-2): EAGVTQFPSHSVIEKGQTVTLRCDPISGHDNLYWYRRVMGKEIKFLLHFVKESKQDESGMPNNRFLAERTGGTYSTLKVQPAELEDSGVYFCASSHSVRTNTGELFFGEGSRLTVL.

This clone appeared once. The chain links TRBV6-5 to TRBJ2-1; tentative D call: TRBD2 (6 bases). CDR3 length: 15 amino acids. Trimming removed 4 bases at V and 5 bases at J, with 15 bases between. The germline gives CDR1 MNHEY, CDR2 SVGAGI. Written as DNA, the CDR3 is TGTGCCAGCAGTTCCACTAGCAGACCAAACAATGAGCAGTTCTTC. It codes for CASSSTSRPNNEQFF.

This chain uses TRBV28 with TRBJ2-5; maybe TRBD1 (6 bases). This CDR3 is 17 amino acids long. CDR1 and CDR2 (germline): MDHEN, SYDVKM. Trimming removed 2 bases from V and 2 bases from J, with 18 bases in between. The CDR3 loop is CASSLRMRTAAQETQYF. The CDR3 region has the DNA TGTGCCAGCAGTTTACGAATGAGGACAGCGGCTCAAGAGACCCAGTACTTC. The complete variable domain, with remaining parts taken from reference TRBV28 and TRBJ2-5, reads DVKVTQSSRYLVKRTGEKVFLECVQDMDHENMFWYRQDPGLGLRLIYFSYDVKMKEKGDIPEGYSVSREKKERFSLILESASTNQTSMYLCASSLRMRTAAQETQYFGPGTRLLVL.

The rearrangement links TRBV11-2 to TRBJ2-7, with D uncertain. The CDR3 consists of 14 residues. CDR1 and CDR2 (germline): SGHAT, FQNNGV. With 2 bases removed from V and 4 bases from J, the gap between germline ends came to 12 bases. CDR3 bases: TGTGCCAGCAGCTTAAATGGGATCGAGTACGAGCAGTACTTC. Amino acids: CASSLNGIEYEQYF.

This chain joins TRBV5-4 and TRBJ2-1; D gene uncertain. The germline V and J ends were trimmed by 0 bases and 7 bases, with 5 bases remaining between them. Germline V gene lookup returns CDR1 SGHNT and CDR2 YYREEE (reference sequence). This CDR3 comprises 12 residues. DNA for the CDR3: TGTGCCAGCAGCTTGGCCTTGAATGAGCAGTTCTTC. It encodes CASSLALNEQFF.

The chain has TRBV6-2 or TRBV6-3 and TRBJ1-1; D is undetermined. CDR1 and CDR2 from the germline V gene are MNHEY and SVGEGT. V was clipped by 3 bases and J by 1 base, with 9 bases between them. This CDR3 is 14 amino acids long. The CDR3 DNA is TGTGCCAGCAGTTATGCGGTCGGGAACACTGAAGCTTTCTTT. Encoded protein: CASSYAVGNTEAFF.

The chain combines TRBV3-1 (or the pseudogene TRBV3-2) with TRBJ1-1; D is unclear. This CDR3 spans 13 amino acids. Germline V lookup: CDR1 LGHDT, CDR2 YNNKEL (reference sequence). V was trimmed by 4 bases and J by 1 base, leaving 7 bases between them. The CDR3 DNA reads TGTGCCAGCAGCCGAAGCGAGAACACTGAAGCTTTCTTT. As protein: CASSRSENTEAFF.

This clone was picked up a small number of times. This rearrangement joins TRBV6-4 to TRBJ2-1, with D perhaps matching TRBD1 or TRBD2 (6 bases each). The CDR3 extends over 14 amino acids. Per the germline V gene, CDR1 is MRHNA and CDR2 is SNTAGT. The ends were cut back, 3 bases at V and 6 bases at J, with 12 bases in the middle. Here the CDR3 reads CASSEGEGGNEQFF. The CDR3 region has the DNA TGTGCCAGCAGTGAAGGTGAGGGGGGCAATGAGCAGTTCTTC.

This rearrangement joins TRBV27 to TRBJ1-2; tentative D call: TRBD1 (6 bases). The CDR3 runs to 14 residues. Germline assignment: CDR1 MNHEY and CDR2 SMNVEV (reference sequence). V lost 6 bases and J 8 bases, leaving 19 bases between the germline ends. The CDR3 DNA reads as TGTGCCAGCAGGGAATATGGGGGGCGTGGAGGCTACACCTTC. It codes for CASREYGGRGGYTF.

This chain uses TRBV27 with TRBJ1-6; TRBD1 aligns across 7 bases. This CDR3 contains 13 residues. Germline V gives CDR1 MNHEY, CDR2 SMNVEV (reference sequence). V lost 10 bases and J lost 9; bases outside the gene matches: 9. The CDR3 protein is CATGDRVISPLHF. As DNA, the CDR3 is TGTGCCACCGGGGACAGAGTTATTTCACCCCTCCACTTT.

This clone was picked up a small number of times. The chain joins TRBV5-1 to TRBJ2-3, with 9 bases matching TRBD1. The ends lost 7 bases at V and 1 base at J; junction bases unmatched: 7. The CDR3 sequence is 15 residues long. Germline CDR1 reads SGHRS; CDR2 reads YFSETQ. CDR3 sequence reads: CASGTGSGGTDTQYF. CDR3 in DNA: TGCGCCAGCGGGACAGGGAGTGGAGGCACAGATACGCAGTATTTT. The full variable domain, in which reference TRBV5-1 and TRBJ2-3 provide the parts outside the CDR3, is KAGVTQTPRYLIKTRGQQVTLSCSPISGHRSVSWYQQTPGQGLQFLFEYFSETQRNKGNFPGRFSGRQFSNSRSEMNVSTLELGDSALYLCASGTGSGGTDTQYFGPGTRLTVL.

The J gene is TRBJ2-3, the V gene TRBV6-1; TRBD1 matches 11 bases. Germline V lookup: CDR1 MNHNS, CDR2 SASEGT. J lost 4 bases, V lost 1 base, and 1 base had no gene match. The CDR3 has 15 amino acids. The CDR3 region is CASSEGTGGADTQYF. The DNA of the CDR3 is TGTGCCAGCAGTGAAGGGACAGGGGGCGCAGATACGCAGTATTTT.

The V gene is TRBV6-5, the J gene TRBJ1-2; 8 bases fit TRBD1. Germline CDR1 MNHEY, CDR2 SVGAGI. V trimming: 4 bases; J trimming: 0 bases; junction bases outside the gene matches: 1. The CDR3 is 14 amino acids. The DNA for the CDR3 is TGTGCCAGCAGTTGGACAGGGACTAACTATGGCTACACCTTC. Translated: CASSWTGTNYGYTF.

This chain links TRBV28 with TRBJ1-4, with a weak D call TRBD1 (5 bases). The CDR3 runs 16 residues. Germline lookup yields CDR1 MDHEN and CDR2 SYDVKM. Deletions cut 3 bases from V and 3 bases from J, with 14 bases between. In DNA form, the CDR3 reads TGTGCCAGCAGTTTCTCCGGAGGGGTGGCTAATGAAAAACTGTTTTTT. This codes for CASSFSGGVANEKLFF.

The V gene is TRBV9, the J gene TRBJ2-7; D gene uncertain. Germline V gene lookup returns CDR1 SGDLS and CDR2 YYNGEE. The CDR3 loop spans 14 amino acids. Trimming shortened V by 0 bases and J by 3 bases, and 10 bases separated the two germline ends. CDR3 nucleotide sequence: TGTGCCAGCAGCGTAGGGTCGGACGTCTACGAGCAGTACTTC. Translating gives CASSVGSDVYEQYF.

This chain connects TRBV5-1 to TRBJ1-4, with D tentatively TRBD1 (5 bases). CDR1 SGHRS and CDR2 YFSETQ come from the germline V gene. V lost 4 bases, J lost 8 bases, and 18 bases lay in between. The CDR3 is 15 amino acids. CDR3 DNA: TGCGCCAGCAGCCCCCGCGATCGGCAGGGCGAAAAACTGTTTTTT. Translated: CASSPRDRQGEKLFF. The variable domain in full, with the rest retrieved from reference TRBV5-1 and TRBJ1-4, is KAGVTQTPRYLIKTRGQQVTLSCSPISGHRSVSWYQQTPGQGLQFLFEYFSETQRNKGNFPGRFSGRQFSNSRSEMNVSTLELGDSALYLCASSPRDRQGEKLFFGSGTQLSVL.

This chain connects TRBV4-1 to TRBJ1-1; D gene unclear. The V gene lost 4 bases and the J gene lost 11 bases, with 20 bases spanning the gap. This CDR3 is built from 14 residues. The germline V gene encodes CDR1 MGHRA and CDR2 YSYEKL. CDR3: CASSPGVATLGAFF. The CDR3 nucleotides are TGCGCCAGCAGCCCCGGGGTGGCGACCCTTGGGGCTTTCTTT.

The chain is built from TRBV6-5 and TRBJ1-6; D is undetermined. The CDR3 extends over 14 amino acids. V was shortened by 8 bases and J by 0 bases, with 8 bases between the two germline ends. Per germline, CDR1 MNHEY and CDR2 SVGAGI. CDR3: CASGESSYNSPLHF. CDR3 DNA: TGTGCCAGCGGCGAGAGCTCCTATAATTCACCCCTCCACTTT.

The genes are TRBV9 and TRBJ2-7; D may be TRBD1 or TRBD2 (5 bases each). CDR3 length: 15 amino acids. Germline loops: CDR1 SGDLS, CDR2 YYNGEE. V lost 3 bases and J lost 3, with 16 bases in between. The DNA for the CDR3 is TGTGCCAGCAGCGCGGGGACGTCGGCCTACTACGAGCAGTACTTC. Translation gives CASSAGTSAYYEQYF.

The J gene is TRBJ1-1, the V gene TRBV6-5; 10 positions match TRBD1. Looked up from germline, CDR1 is MNHEY and CDR2 is SVGAGI. V gave up 7 bases and J gave up 4 bases; unmatched junction bases: 6. This CDR3 comprises 14 residues. CDR3 nucleotides: TGTGCCAGCAATTCGGGACAGGGGTTCACTGAAGCTTTCTTT. The encoded protein is CASNSGQGFTEAFF.

This chain connects TRBV4-1 to TRBJ1-5; TRBD1 matches at 7 bases. CDR3 length equals 19 residues. Germline V gene data show CDR1 as MGHRA and CDR2 as YSYEKL. Trimming removed 4 bases from V and 0 bases from J; junction bases left unmatched: 15. CDR3 nucleotides: TGCGCCAGCAGCCGATCGGGACAGCCCGATCTTTATAGCAATCAGCCCCAGCATTTT. Its translation: CASSRSGQPDLYSNQPQHF.

This chain links TRBV5-1 with TRBJ2-1, with D maybe TRBD1 (5 bases). The CDR3 sequence is 14 residues long. Germline-derived CDR1 and CDR2 are SGHRS and YFSETQ. The V end lost 5 bases, the J end lost 7 bases, and 16 bases lay between the germline ends. CDR3 residues: CASSLQVLGNEQFF. The DNA of the CDR3 is TGCGCCAGCAGTTTACAGGTCCTCGGGAATGAGCAGTTCTTC. The variable domain in full, completed from reference TRBV5-1 and TRBJ2-1, reads KAGVTQTPRYLIKTRGQQVTLSCSPISGHRSVSWYQQTPGQGLQFLFEYFSETQRNKGNFPGRFSGRQFSNSRSEMNVSTLELGDSALYLCASSLQVLGNEQFFGPGTRLTVL.

The chain combines TRBV5-1 with TRBJ1-6; unclear D gene. CDR3 length: 13 residues. V was cut by 7 bases and J by 7 bases, with 12 bases left in between. Per germline, CDR1 SGHRS and CDR2 YFSETQ. CDR3 residues: CASGQSHNSPLHF. In nucleotides, the CDR3 is TGCGCCAGCGGTCAATCACACAATTCACCCCTCCACTTT.

This clone has a single count. The rearrangement uses TRBV5-4 and TRBJ1-6, with 9 bases fitting TRBD1. Trimming at V came to 2 bases and at J to 7 bases, leaving 1 base not matched to a gene. There are 14 residues in the CDR3. CDR1 and CDR2 (germline): SGHNT, YYREEE (reference sequence). The CDR3 spells CASSFGQGNSPLHF. DNA for the CDR3: TGTGCCAGCAGCTTTGGACAGGGGAATTCACCCCTCCACTTT.

The chain uses TRBV10-1 and TRBJ1-2; 7 bases agree with TRBD1. The CDR3 extends over 13 amino acids. The germline V gene has CDR1 WNHNN and CDR2 SYGVQD (reference sequence). V gave up 10 bases and J gave up 3 bases; unmatched junction bases: 8. CDR3 in DNA: TGCGCCACCCAAGGACAGGAGGACTATGGCTACACCTTC. Its translation: CATQGQEDYGYTF.

The V and J genes are TRBV18 and TRBJ1-1; a possible D gene is TRBD1 (6 bases). Germline assignment: CDR1 KGHSH and CDR2 LQKENI. Trimming removed 0 bases at V and 2 bases at J, with 16 bases between. The CDR3 has 17 residues. The CDR3 loop reads CASSPPGPRGVNTEAFF. The DNA of the CDR3 is TGTGCCAGCTCACCACCTGGACCGAGGGGGGTAAACACTGAAGCTTTCTTT.

This clone was observed a single time. The J gene is TRBJ2-3, the V gene TRBV18; no firm D call. Trimming took off 0 bases at V and 4 bases at J, with 5 bases between the two ends. Per germline, CDR1 KGHSH and CDR2 LQKENI. The CDR3 covers 13 residues. This CDR3 is CASSPPVSDTQYF. The DNA for the CDR3 is TGTGCCAGCTCACCACCTGTCTCAGATACGCAGTATTTT.